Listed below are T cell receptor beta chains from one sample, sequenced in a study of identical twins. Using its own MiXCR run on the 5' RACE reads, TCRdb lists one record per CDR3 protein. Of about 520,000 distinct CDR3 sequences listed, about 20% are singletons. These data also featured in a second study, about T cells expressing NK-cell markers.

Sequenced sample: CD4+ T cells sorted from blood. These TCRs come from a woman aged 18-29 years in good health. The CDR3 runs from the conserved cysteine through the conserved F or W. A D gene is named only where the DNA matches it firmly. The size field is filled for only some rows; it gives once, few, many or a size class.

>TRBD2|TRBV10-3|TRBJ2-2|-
TGTGCCATCAGTGTAGCGGGAGGGCCTAGCACCGGGGAGCTGTTTTTT
CAISVAGGPSTGELFF
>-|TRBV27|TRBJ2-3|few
TGTGCCAGCAGTTTCAGGGGTCTAGCAGATACGCAGTATTTT
CASSFRGLADTQYF
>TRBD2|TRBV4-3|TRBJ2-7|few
TGCGCCAGCAGCCAAGAAAAGAGCGGGAGGGCGGGTGAGCAGTACTTC
CASSQEKSGRAGEQYF
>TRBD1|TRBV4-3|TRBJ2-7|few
TGCGCCAGCAGCCAAGTTCAGGGGGCGCTTATGGAGCAGTACTTC
CASSQVQGALMEQYF
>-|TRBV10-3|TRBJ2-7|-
TGTGCCATCAGTGAGCACAGGGCAAGGCAGTACTTC
CAISEHRARQYF
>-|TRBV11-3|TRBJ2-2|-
TGTGCCAGCAGCTTCTCCGCGGTTGACGGGGAGCTGTTTTTT
CASSFSAVDGELFF
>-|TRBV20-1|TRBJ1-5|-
TGCAGTGCTAGTGGGAGCCAGAGCAATCAGCCCCAGCATTTT
CSASGSQSNQPQHF
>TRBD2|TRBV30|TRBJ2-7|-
TGTGCCTCAAGCGGGACGAGGTGGGAGCAGTACTTC
CASSGTRWEQYF
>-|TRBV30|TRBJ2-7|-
TGTGCCGGCCGGGACTTGCGAGAGCAGTACTTC
CAGRDLREQYF
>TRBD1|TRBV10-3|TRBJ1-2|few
TGTGCCATCAGTGGACAGGGGTCCTATGGCTACACCTTC
CAISGQGSYGYTF
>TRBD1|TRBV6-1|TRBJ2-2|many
TGTGCCTCCAAGTTTGGGGGGACAGGGCCCACCGGGGAGCTGTTTTTT
CASKFGGTGPTGELFF
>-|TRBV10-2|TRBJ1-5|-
TGCGCCAGCAGTGTCTGGGACAATCAGCCCCAGCATTTT
CASSVWDNQPQHF
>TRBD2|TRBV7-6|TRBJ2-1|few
TGTGCCAGCAGCATCGGGACTAGCGCTCCTTCCTACAATGAGCAGTTCTTC
CASSIGTSAPSYNEQFF
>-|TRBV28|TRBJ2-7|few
TGTGCCAGCAGTTTACCCCCCGCCAATAGTTACGAGCAGTACTTC
CASSLPPANSYEQYF
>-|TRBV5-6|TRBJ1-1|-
TGTGCCAGCAGCGTCACGTACACTGAAGCTTTCTTT
CASSVTYTEAFF
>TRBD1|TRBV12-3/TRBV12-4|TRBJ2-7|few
TGTGCCAGCGCGGACAGGGAGCTTTACGAGCAGTACTTC
CASADRELYEQYF
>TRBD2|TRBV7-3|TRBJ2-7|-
TGTGCCAGCAGCTTGGGTAGCGGGGGGGCCTACGAGCAGTACTTC
CASSLGSGGAYEQYF
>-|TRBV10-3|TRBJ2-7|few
TGTGCCATTCTTCAACGGGAGACGTACGAGCAGTACTTC
CAILQRETYEQYF
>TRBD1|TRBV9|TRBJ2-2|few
TGTGCCAGCAGCGGGGGACAGTATGTTGGTGGCACCGGGGAGCTGTTTTTT
CASSGGQYVGGTGELFF
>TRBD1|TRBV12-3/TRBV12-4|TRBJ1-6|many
TGTGCCAGCAGTTTCGATTGGTCAGGGGGATCACCCCTCCACTTT
CASSFDWSGGSPLHF
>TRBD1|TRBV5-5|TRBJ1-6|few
TGTGCCAGCAGCTTGGGGGACAGCTCACCCCTCCACTTT
CASSLGDSSPLHF
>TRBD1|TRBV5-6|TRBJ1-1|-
TGTGCCAGCAGCTCTCTCAACCGGGACAGAGATGAAGCTTTCTTT
CASSSLNRDRDEAFF
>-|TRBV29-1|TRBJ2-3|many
TGCAGCGTTGACGGTAGCGGCACAGATACGCAGTATTTT
CSVDGSGTDTQYF
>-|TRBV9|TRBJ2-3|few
TGTGCCAGCAGCGTAGCCAGGGGTCCAGATACGCAGTATTTT
CASSVARGPDTQYF
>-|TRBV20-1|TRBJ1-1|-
TGCAGTGCTATCGGGCAGGCTAACACTGAAGCTTTCTTT
CSAIGQANTEAFF
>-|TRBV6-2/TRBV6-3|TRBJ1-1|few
TGTGCCAGCAGTTACCGTCAGTCTTTTGAAGCTTTCTTT
CASSYRQSFEAFF
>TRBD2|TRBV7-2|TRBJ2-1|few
TGTGCCAGCAGCGCGCGGGAGAGCTCCTACAATGAGCAGTTCTTC
CASSARESSYNEQFF
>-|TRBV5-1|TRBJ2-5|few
TGCGCCAGCAGCCTTCCTTCGGGGCGACTTGGGGAGACCCAGTACTTC
CASSLPSGRLGETQYF
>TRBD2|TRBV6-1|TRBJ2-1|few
TGTGCCAGCCAGCGGGACTCCTACAATGAGCAGTTCTTC
CASQRDSYNEQFF
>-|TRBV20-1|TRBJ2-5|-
TGCAGTGCTAGGGTTTGGGGATGGGGAGAGACCCAGTACTTC
CSARVWGWGETQYF
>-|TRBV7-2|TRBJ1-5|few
TGTGCCAGCAGCTTAGAAGGTCCCGAGCATTTT
CASSLEGPEHF
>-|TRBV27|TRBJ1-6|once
TGTGCCAGCAGTCTCGGGAGAGGAAAAGGGAGGAGTTCACCCCTCCACTTT
CASSLGRGKGRSSPLHF
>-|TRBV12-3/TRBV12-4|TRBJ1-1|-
TGTGCCAGCAGTTCCGGACAGGAAGCTTTCTTT
CASSSGQEAFF
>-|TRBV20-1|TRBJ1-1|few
TGCAGTGCTACCCGGGGACAGAACACTGAAGCTTTCTTT
CSATRGQNTEAFF
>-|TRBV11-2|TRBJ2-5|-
TGTGCCAGCAGCGTGGAAGGGGGGAGGACCAAGACCCAGTACTTC
CASSVEGGRTKTQYF
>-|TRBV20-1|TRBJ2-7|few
TGCAGTGCTAGGAGAAGCCCTTCCCTGTACGAGCAGTACTTC
CSARRSPSLYEQYF
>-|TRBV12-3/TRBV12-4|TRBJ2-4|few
TGTGCCAGCAGTTGGGACGGAAACATTCAGTACTTC
CASSWDGNIQYF
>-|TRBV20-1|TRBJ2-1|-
TGCAGTGCCCAGTGGGTCCTCTCCTACAATGAGCAGTTCTTC
CSAQWVLSYNEQFF
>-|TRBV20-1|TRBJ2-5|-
TGCAGTGCTACGAAGGCGGGCCTCCAAGAGACCCAGTACTTC
CSATKAGLQETQYF
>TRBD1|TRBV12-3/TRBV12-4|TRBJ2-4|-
TGTGCCAGCAGGGAGACCACCGGGACAGTGGTACACATTCAGTACTTC
CASRETTGTVVHIQYF
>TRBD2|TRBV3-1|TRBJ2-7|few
TGTGCCAGCAGCCTGGGGGGGAAAACCTACGAGCAGTACTTC
CASSLGGKTYEQYF
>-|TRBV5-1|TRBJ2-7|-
TGCGCCAGCAGCCTGGAGAACAGACGATCCTACGAGCAGTACTTC
CASSLENRRSYEQYF
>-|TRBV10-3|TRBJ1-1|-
TGTGCCATCAGGATATTGGGGAACACTGAAGCTTTCTTT
CAIRILGNTEAFF
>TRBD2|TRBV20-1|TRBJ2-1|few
TGCAGTGCTAGAGATTTTTCACTAGCGGGAGCACCTGAGCAGTTCTTC
CSARDFSLAGAPEQFF
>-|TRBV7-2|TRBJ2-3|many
TGTGCCAGCAGCTCCGGGACAGATACGCAGTATTTT
CASSSGTDTQYF
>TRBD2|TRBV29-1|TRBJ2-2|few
TGCAGCGTTGAGGGAGGGGCGGCCGGGGAGCTGTTTTTT
CSVEGGAAGELFF
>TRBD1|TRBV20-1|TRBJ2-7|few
TGCAGTGCCCCGGGACAGGGTCGTGGGCAGTACTTC
CSAPGQGRGQYF
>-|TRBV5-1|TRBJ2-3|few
TGCGCCAGCAGCTGGAGGGCTAGCGGCACAGATACGCAGTATTTT
CASSWRASGTDTQYF
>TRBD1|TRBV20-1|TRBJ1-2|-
TGCAGTTATGACAGGGGCCTGAGGGGCTACACCTTC
CSYDRGLRGYTF